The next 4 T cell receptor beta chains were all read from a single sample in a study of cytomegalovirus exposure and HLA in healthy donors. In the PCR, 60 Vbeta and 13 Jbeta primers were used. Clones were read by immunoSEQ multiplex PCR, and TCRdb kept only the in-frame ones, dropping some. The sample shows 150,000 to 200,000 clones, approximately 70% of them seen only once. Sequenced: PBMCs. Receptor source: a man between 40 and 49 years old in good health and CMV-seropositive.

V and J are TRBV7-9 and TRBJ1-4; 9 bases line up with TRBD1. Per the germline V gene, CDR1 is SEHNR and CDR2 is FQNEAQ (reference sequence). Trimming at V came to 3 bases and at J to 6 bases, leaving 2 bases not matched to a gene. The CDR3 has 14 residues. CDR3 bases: TGTGCCAGCAGCTTGGGACAGGGCGATGAAAAACTGTTTTTT. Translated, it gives CASSLGQGDEKLFF.

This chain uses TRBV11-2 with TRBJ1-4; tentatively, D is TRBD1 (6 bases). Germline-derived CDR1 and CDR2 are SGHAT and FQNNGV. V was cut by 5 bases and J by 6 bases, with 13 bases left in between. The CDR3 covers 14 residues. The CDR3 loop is CASSRTYRDEKLFF. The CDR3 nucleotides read TGTGCCAGCAGCCGGACCTACAGGGATGAAAAACTGTTTTTT. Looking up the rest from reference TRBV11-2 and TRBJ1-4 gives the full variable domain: EAGVAQSPRYKIIEKRQSVAFWCNPISGHATLYWYQQILGQGPKLLIQFQNNGVVDDSQLPKDRFSAERLKGVDSTLKIQPAKLEDSAVYLCASSRTYRDEKLFFGSGTQLSVL.

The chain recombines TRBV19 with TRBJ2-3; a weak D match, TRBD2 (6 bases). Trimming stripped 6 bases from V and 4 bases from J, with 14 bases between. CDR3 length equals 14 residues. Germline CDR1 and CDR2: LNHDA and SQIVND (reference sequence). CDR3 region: CASSVGGAADTQYF. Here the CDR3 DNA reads TGTGCCAGTAGCGTGGGGGGTGCTGCAGATACGCAGTATTTT.

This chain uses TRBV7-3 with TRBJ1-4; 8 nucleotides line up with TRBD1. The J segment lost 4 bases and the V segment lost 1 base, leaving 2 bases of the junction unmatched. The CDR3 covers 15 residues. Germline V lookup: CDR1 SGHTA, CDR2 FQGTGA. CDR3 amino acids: CASSLRGQDNEKLFF. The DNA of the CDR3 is TGTGCCAGCAGCTTAAGGGGACAGGATAATGAAAAACTGTTTTTT.